Shown below are 15 T cell receptor beta chains from a single sample sequenced in a study of blood T cell repertoires in COVID-19 (dated by TCRdb to the early 2020s). Receptor amplification or capture employed the immunoSEQ multiplex PCR assay. TCRdb re-hosts the immuneACCESS table, in-frame sequences only. Its copies lack some clones; in the studies checked, an unresolved V gene accounts for under half of them, and the cause for the rest is not known. A total of over 300,000 clones appear in this sample, about 90% of them only once. The ten biggest clones cover about 6.8% of the sample. The specimen sequenced was peripheral blood. Source of these receptors: a man aged 18 to 35 with active or convalescent COVID-19.

V is TRBV27 and J is TRBJ1-6; possibly TRBD1 for D (6 bases). Germline V gene lookup returns CDR1 MNHEY and CDR2 SMNVEV (reference sequence). The CDR3 totals 14 residues. V was clipped by 2 bases and J by 5 bases, with 7 bases between them. The CDR3 nucleotides read TGTGCCAGCAGTTTAACAGGGAATAATTCACCCCTCCACTTT. Its protein is CASSLTGNNSPLHF.

The rearrangement joins TRBV28 to TRBJ1-3, with D tentatively TRBD1 (5 bases). CDR1 is MDHEN and CDR2 is SYDVKM in the germline V gene. With 4 bases removed from V and 0 bases from J, the gap between germline ends came to 19 bases. This CDR3 comprises 18 residues. The chain's CDR3 is CASSSSGAAPNSGNTIYF. The CDR3 DNA reads TGTGCCAGCAGTTCCAGTGGGGCGGCCCCAAACTCTGGAAACACCATATATTTT.

V is TRBV11-2 and J is TRBJ1-1; D is uncertain. Trimming removed 5 bases from V and 8 bases from J, with 12 bases in between. In germline, CDR1 is SGHAT, CDR2 FQNNGV. The CDR3 sequence is 12 residues long. The chain's CDR3 is CASSDWRLEAFF. In DNA form, the CDR3 reads TGTGCCAGCAGCGACTGGCGCCTCGAAGCTTTCTTT.

CDR3 loop: CAIRRQGEATDTQYF. DNA for the CDR3: TGTGCCATCAGACGACAGGGGGAAGCGACAGATACGCAGTATTTT. The rearrangement uses TRBV10-3 and TRBJ2-3, with 9 positions matching TRBD1. The CDR3 sequence is 15 residues long. CDR1 and CDR2 (germline): ENHRY, SYGVKD. The V gene end was trimmed by 6 bases and the J gene end by 3 bases; junction bases not matched to a gene: 7.

The chain employs TRBV19 and TRBJ1-5; 7 bases align to TRBD1. The CDR3 length is 12 residues. The germline CDR1 and CDR2 sequences are LNHDA and SQIVND (reference sequence). The V gene end was trimmed by 7 bases and the J gene end by 9 bases; junction bases not matched to a gene: 6. The CDR3 DNA follows: TGTGCCAGTACGCAAGGGGGCCTGCCCCAGCATTTT. Protein: CASTQGGLPQHF.

The chain has TRBV7-2 and TRBJ1-2; 7 bases align to TRBD1. V was clipped by 1 base and J by 1 base; unmatched bases: 6. The CDR3 consists of 16 residues. CDR1 and CDR2 from the germline V gene are SGHTA and FQGNSA. The CDR3 here is CASSLGGTALNYGYTF. CDR3 in DNA: TGTGCCAGCAGCTTAGGTGGGACAGCCCTTAACTATGGCTACACCTTC.

The chain has TRBV27 and TRBJ2-1; TRBD2 aligns across 7 bases. Germline assignment: CDR1 MNHEY and CDR2 SMNVEV (reference sequence). V was pared by 2 bases and J by 2 bases, with 0 bases of the junction left unmatched. The CDR3 runs 14 residues. The chain's CDR3 is CASSLAGAYNEQFF. As DNA, the CDR3 is TGTGCCAGCAGTTTAGCGGGGGCCTACAATGAGCAGTTCTTC.

This clone was counted a single time. Sequence at one end of the junction differs from germline and may be a read error. The CDR3 nucleotides read TGTGCTAGCAGCTTAGGAGGGAGCGCAGATACGCAGTATTTT. Translation gives CASSLGGSADTQYF. The genes are TRBV7-7 and TRBJ2-3; tentative D call: TRBD2 (6 bases). The CDR3 spans 14 residues. Germline CDR1 and CDR2: SSHAT and FNYEAQ (reference sequence).

The genes are TRBV4-1 and TRBJ1-1; 9 bases line up with TRBD1. The germline V gene has CDR1 MGHRA and CDR2 YSYEKL. The ends lost 1 base at V and 5 bases at J; junction bases unmatched: 8. The CDR3 sequence is 16 residues long. CDR3 sequence reads: CASSQGGQGYGTEAFF. The CDR3 DNA sequence: TGCGCCAGCAGCCAAGGGGGACAGGGTTACGGGACTGAAGCTTTCTTT.

The rearrangement uses TRBV19 and TRBJ2-1; D remains ambiguous. The germline gives CDR1 LNHDA, CDR2 SQIVND (reference sequence). The V gene lost 6 bases and the J gene lost 4 bases, with 16 bases spanning the gap. This CDR3 spans 15 amino acids. The CDR3 nucleotides read TGTGCCAGTAGCGCCACAGAGTTCTCTTACAATGAGCAGTTCTTC. It encodes CASSATEFSYNEQFF. Full variable domain (outside the CDR3, taken from reference TRBV19 and TRBJ2-1): DGGITQSPKYLFRKEGQNVTLSCEQNLNHDAMYWYRQDPGQGLRLIYYSQIVNDFQKGDIAEGYSVSREKKESFPLTVTSAQKNPTAFYLCASSATEFSYNEQFFGPGTRLTVL.

The chain joins TRBV4-1 to TRBJ1-3; D unresolved. Trimming left V 0 bases short and J 7 bases short, with 7 bases between. The CDR3 spans 13 residues. Per germline, CDR1 MGHRA and CDR2 YSYEKL. CDR3 protein: CASSQEEVNTIYF. The CDR3 coding sequence is TGCGCCAGCAGCCAAGAGGAGGTTAACACCATATATTTT.

On this clone: One junction end disagrees with the germline gene, perhaps due to a read error. This chain uses TRBV15 with TRBJ2-7; possible D gene TRBD1, 6 bases. The CDR3 length is 16 residues. The germline CDR1 and CDR2 sequences are LNHNV and YYDKDF (reference sequence). Here the CDR3 reads CATSRDRTVGTYEQYF. The CDR3 nucleotides are TGTGCCACCAGCCGAGATCGGACAGTGGGGACCTACGAGCAGTACTTC.

The genes are TRBV27 and TRBJ1-1; D remains ambiguous. V shed 1 base and J shed 2 bases, with 8 bases lying between them. The CDR3 is 14 residues long. Looked up from germline, CDR1 is MNHEY and CDR2 is SMNVEV (reference sequence). The CDR3 sequence: CASSLYKKNTEAFF. CDR3 in DNA: TGTGCCAGCAGTTTATACAAAAAAAACACTGAAGCTTTCTTT.

V usage is TRBV19 and J usage is TRBJ1-4; weak D call: TRBD1 (5 bases). The germline V gene encodes CDR1 LNHDA and CDR2 SQIVND (reference sequence). The V and J ends lost 3 bases and 7 bases respectively, with 12 bases between them. The CDR3 totals 14 residues. This chain's CDR3 is CASSIWQGSEKLFF. As DNA, the CDR3 is TGTGCCAGTAGTATTTGGCAGGGTAGTGAAAAACTGTTTTTT.

The V and J genes are TRBV18 and TRBJ2-3, with D tentatively TRBD1 (5 bases). Trimming left V 3 bases short and J 2 bases short, with 9 bases between. CDR1 is KGHSH and CDR2 is LQKENI in the germline V gene. The CDR3 covers 14 residues. The DNA for the CDR3 is TGTGCCAGCTCACCCCTCAGGGACACAGATACGCAGTATTTT. Translation gives CASSPLRDTDTQYF.